This T cell receptor (beta chain) was captured by sequencing in a study of shared clonotypes between healthy human individuals. The donors were adults (healthy and HIV-negative) with no recent acute infections or vaccinations. The CDR3 sequence is 15 residues long. Per germline, CDR1 MDHEN and CDR2 SYDVKM. Trimming cost V 11 bases and J 6 bases; bases outside gene matches: 11. Profiling relied on immunoSEQ multiplex PCR, and the TCRdb table lists in-frame clones only, not all of them. The table lists about half a million clones, approximately 84% of them singletons, with about an eighth in the top ten.

The chain joins TRBV28 to TRBJ1-5, with 12 nucleotides matching TRBD1. The sequence came from a woman aged 40 to 55 in good health. Some clones in this sample may be carry-over from other donors' samples. Sequenced input: PBMCs. The CDR3 nucleotides read TGTGCCGGACAAACCGGGACAGGGGGCACTCAGCCCCAGCATTTT. It yields the protein CAGQTGTGGTQPQHF.